These 26 T cell receptor beta chains were sequenced from one sample in a study of blood T cell repertoires in COVID-19. TCRdb keeps only in-frame clones here, not all; method: immunoSEQ multiplex PCR. The sample lists 95,000 to 150,000 clones; around 74% were seen once. Sequenced input: peripheral blood. Receptors were obtained from a man in his sixties with acute or convalescent COVID-19.

The chain carries TRBV19 and TRBJ1-1, with unresolved D. Germline V gene data show CDR1 as LNHDA and CDR2 as SQIVND (reference sequence). The CDR3 has 14 amino acids. V lost 5 bases to trimming and J lost 5 bases, with 15 bases between them. The CDR3 here is CASSGGSRGTEAFF. The CDR3 nucleotides read TGTGCCAGTAGTGGCGGGTCCCGAGGGACTGAAGCTTTCTTT.

The rearrangement joins TRBV24-1 to TRBJ2-5; 10 nucleotides line up with TRBD2. Germline trimming cut 3 bases from V and 5 bases from J; bases unmatched to any gene: 8. Germline CDR1 KGHDR, CDR2 SFDVKD. This CDR3 has 16 residues. Here the CDR3 DNA reads TGTGCCACCAGTGATACAGCGGGAGGGCCTTGGGAGACCCAGTACTTC. This gives the protein CATSDTAGGPWETQYF.

The CDR3 here is CASSYPPGTQYF. CDR3 sequence (DNA): TGTGCCAGCAGTTACCCCCCGGGTACGCAGTATTTT. The chain couples TRBV6-2 or TRBV6-3 to TRBJ2-3, with unresolved D. The germline V gene has CDR1 MNHEY and CDR2 SVGEGT. Trimming took off 2 bases at V and 8 bases at J, with 8 bases between the two ends. The CDR3 covers 12 residues.

V gene TRBV12-3 or TRBV12-4 combines with J gene TRBJ2-3; no definite D call. The CDR3 has 13 residues. Trimming took off 5 bases at V and 4 bases at J, with 10 bases between the two ends. CDR3 residues: CASSPFGPDTQYF. In nucleotides, the CDR3 is TGTGCCAGCAGTCCCTTTGGGCCAGATACGCAGTATTTT.

The CDR3 spells CASRDTQINYGYTF. The CDR3 nucleotides are TGTGCCAGCAGGGACACTCAAATTAACTATGGCTACACCTTC. The rearrangement links TRBV6-5 to TRBJ1-2; tentative D call: TRBD1 (5 bases). The CDR3 has 14 residues. Trimming left V 6 bases short and J 1 base short, with 12 bases between. Germline lookup yields CDR1 MNHEY and CDR2 SVGAGI.

The chain combines TRBV6-5 with TRBJ1-1; the D gene is possibly TRBD1 (6 bases). CDR3 size: 14 residues. V lost 6 bases and J 4 bases, leaving 15 bases between the germline ends. Germline V gene lookup returns CDR1 MNHEY and CDR2 SVGAGI. CDR3 in amino acids: CASRRGQGFTEAFF. The DNA of the CDR3 is TGTGCCAGCAGGCGGGGGCAGGGCTTCACTGAAGCTTTCTTT.

This clone was detected a few times. The chain carries TRBV2 and TRBJ2-7; perhaps TRBD1 as D (6 bases). Germline V gene data show CDR1 as SNHLY and CDR2 as FYNNEI. With 6 bases removed from V and 1 base from J, the gap between germline ends came to 10 bases. CDR3 size: 13 residues. CDR3 bases: TGTGCCAGCAGCGTAGGACAGTCCTACGAGCAGTACTTC. Translated: CASSVGQSYEQYF.

The chain has TRBV6-1 and TRBJ1-2; maybe TRBD1 (6 bases). Germline CDR1 is MNHNS and CDR2 is SASEGT. The CDR3 is made up of 15 amino acids. Between the trimmed V and J ends, which lost 3 bases and 6 bases, there was a span of 17 bases. CDR3 amino acids: CASSDIFGQTDGYTF. CDR3 nucleotide sequence: TGTGCCAGCAGTGACATATTTGGACAGACGGATGGCTACACCTTC.

The J gene is TRBJ1-2, the V gene TRBV6-5; the match to TRBD1 covers 9 bases. Germline values: CDR1 MNHEY, CDR2 SVGAGI. This CDR3 comprises 15 residues. With 8 bases clipped from V and 0 bases from J, the junction kept 7 bases outside the gene matches. The CDR3 spells CASLDRGGTNYGYTF. CDR3 DNA sequence: TGTGCCAGCCTCGACAGGGGGGGAACTAACTATGGCTACACCTTC.

In its sample, this clone was seen a few times. The V gene is TRBV19, the J gene TRBJ1-1; 8 nucleotides match TRBD1. J lost 0 bases, V lost 5 bases, and 5 bases had no gene match. CDR3 length: 15 residues. The germline V gene encodes CDR1 LNHDA and CDR2 SQIVND (reference sequence). The CDR3 DNA sequence: TGTGCCAGTAGTTCTCGGACAGGGATGAACACTGAAGCTTTCTTT. Translated, it gives CASSSRTGMNTEAFF.

The chain combines TRBV7-8 with TRBJ1-5, with D hard to call. Trimming shortened V by 6 bases and J by 2 bases, and 8 bases separated the two germline ends. The CDR3 covers 13 residues. Germline CDR1 is SGHVS and CDR2 is FQNEAQ. CDR3 nucleotide sequence: TGTGCCAGCAGACGGGAGCGCAATCAGCCCCAGCATTTT. Protein: CASRRERNQPQHF.

The V call is TRBV7-3, the J call TRBJ2-1, with 13 bases identical to TRBD2. V shed 3 bases, J shed 6 bases, and the junction held 5 bases outside the gene matches. The CDR3 sequence is 16 residues long. Per germline, CDR1 SGHTA and CDR2 FQGTGA. The CDR3 DNA reads TGTGCCAGCAGCTTCAGGACTAGCGGGAGCGGCAATGAGCAGTTCTTC. Its translation is CASSFRTSGSGNEQFF. Based on the CDR3 plus reference TRBV7-3 and TRBJ2-1, the full variable domain is GAGVSQTPSNKVTEKGKYVELRCDPISGHTALYWYRQSLGQGPEFLIYFQGTGAADDSGLPNDRFFAVRPEGSVSTLKIQRTERGDSAVYLCASSFRTSGSGNEQFFGPGTRLTVL.

The chain uses TRBV14 and TRBJ1-4; 9 bases are a match to TRBD1. Germline trimming cut 2 bases from V and 8 bases from J; bases unmatched to any gene: 6. CDR1 is SGHDN and CDR2 is FVKESK in the germline V gene. The CDR3 contains 15 residues. CDR3 sequence: CASSQHGQGSEKLFF. CDR3 coding DNA: TGTGCCAGCAGCCAACACGGACAGGGGAGCGAAAAACTGTTTTTT.

The rearrangement links TRBV5-4 to TRBJ1-2, with D possibly TRBD1 on 6 matching bases. CDR1 and CDR2 from the germline V gene are SGHNT and YYREEE (reference sequence). Trimming removed 5 bases from V and 0 bases from J, with 14 bases in between. The CDR3 spans 15 residues. CDR3 in amino acids: CASRNRTEANYGYTF. The CDR3 DNA reads as TGTGCCAGCAGAAACAGGACAGAAGCTAACTATGGCTACACCTTC.

This clone was seen a few times. The chain is built from TRBV19 and TRBJ1-5; D remains ambiguous. V lost 3 bases and J lost 3, with 18 bases in between. Germline assignment: CDR1 LNHDA and CDR2 SQIVND (reference sequence). The CDR3 loop spans 17 amino acids. CDR3: CASSISGTTFPNQPQHF. The DNA of the CDR3 is TGTGCCAGTAGTATCTCTGGCACAACGTTCCCCAATCAGCCCCAGCATTTT.

The chain links TRBV5-3 to TRBJ1-1, with a tentative D call TRBD1 (6 bases). TRBV5-3 belongs to the ORF category, with a function that is uncertain. This CDR3 is 12 amino acids long. The V and J ends lost 4 bases and 10 bases respectively, with 14 bases between them. In nucleotides, the CDR3 is TGTGCCAGAAGCCGGACCGGGACAAGAGCTTTCTTT. This translates into CARSRTGTRAFF.

This clone was counted many times. The V gene is TRBV5-6, the J gene TRBJ2-2, with 9 positions matching TRBD1. From germline, CDR1 is SGHDT and CDR2 YYEEEE. CDR3 length equals 15 residues. The V and J ends lost 5 bases and 4 bases, in that order; junction bases with no gene match: 6. CDR3 sequence (DNA): TGTGCCAGCAGTCCGGGACAGGGACGCACCGGGGAGCTGTTTTTT. Encoded protein: CASSPGQGRTGELFF.

The rearrangement uses TRBV7-3 and TRBJ1-1; 9 bases align to TRBD1. The germline V gene has CDR1 SGHTA and CDR2 FQGTGA. This CDR3 is built from 16 residues. The V and J ends lost 5 bases and 1 base, in that order; junction bases with no gene match: 8. CDR3 protein: CASSRTDRGRNTEAFF. CDR3 DNA: TGTGCCAGCAGCCGGACGGACAGGGGAAGGAACACTGAAGCTTTCTTT.

This clone has only a few counts. V and J are TRBV24-1 and TRBJ2-1; 9 nucleotides align to TRBD2. The germline CDR1 and CDR2 sequences are KGHDR and SFDVKD. This CDR3 contains 17 residues. Germline trimming cut 0 bases from V and 6 bases from J; bases unmatched to any gene: 8. The CDR3 is CATSDLGSGLASNEQFF. The CDR3 bases are TGTGCCACCAGTGATTTGGGGTCTGGACTAGCGTCCAATGAGCAGTTCTTC.

This clone has a handful of counts. The gene calls are TRBV6-5 and TRBJ1-5; D uncertain. CDR3 length: 15 amino acids. V was trimmed by 2 bases and J by 0 bases, leaving 8 bases between them. The germline gives CDR1 MNHEY, CDR2 SVGAGI. CDR3 DNA: TGTGCCAGCAGTTACCGGCGGAATAGCAATCAGCCCCAGCATTTT. Amino acid sequence: CASSYRRNSNQPQHF.

This chain uses TRBV10-3 with TRBJ2-7; TRBD2 aligns across 11 bases. The V gene's germline CDR1 is ENHRY and CDR2 SYGVKD. This CDR3 spans 15 amino acids. Trimming removed 0 bases from V and 5 bases from J; junction bases left unmatched: 3. The CDR3 sequence is CAISESASGRNEQYF. CDR3 DNA: TGTGCCATCAGTGAGTCGGCTAGCGGGAGGAACGAGCAGTACTTC.

The V call is TRBV18, the J call TRBJ2-5; 7 bases agree with TRBD2. Germline loops: CDR1 KGHSH, CDR2 LQKENI. J lost 4 bases, V lost 5 bases, and 7 bases had no gene match. The CDR3 is made up of 14 amino acids. The CDR3 loop reads CASSFTSAGETQYF. The CDR3 DNA reads as TGTGCCAGCTCATTCACTAGCGCGGGAGAGACCCAGTACTTC.

CDR3 bases: TGCGCCAGCAGCTCTCGGACATCGGGACAGTCTACCGAGCAGTACTTC. Translating gives CASSSRTSGQSTEQYF. This chain uses TRBV5-1 with TRBJ2-7; the match to TRBD1 covers 7 bases. The length of the CDR3 is 16 residues. The ends lost 3 bases at V and 6 bases at J; junction bases unmatched: 15. The germline gives CDR1 SGHRS, CDR2 YFSETQ.

V gene TRBV6-1 combines with J gene TRBJ1-2, with TRBD1 matching over 8 bases. The germline CDR1 and CDR2 sequences are MNHNS and SASEGT. Trimming took 3 bases from V and 2 from J; bases not matched to a gene: 5. The CDR3 extends over 15 amino acids. CDR3 in DNA: TGTGCCAGCAGTGACAGGACAGGGCTGAACTATGGCTACACCTTC. Translation: CASSDRTGLNYGYTF.

The chain is built from TRBV4-2 and TRBJ2-1; D possibly corresponds to TRBD2 (5 bases). The CDR3 runs to 16 residues. Per germline, CDR1 LGHNA and CDR2 YNFKEQ. Trimming left V 3 bases short and J 3 bases short, with 15 bases between. The CDR3 reads CASSQPPSGDYNEQFF. CDR3 nucleotide sequence: TGTGCCAGCAGCCAGCCCCCAAGCGGAGACTACAATGAGCAGTTCTTC.

This sequence joins TRBV7-6 and TRBJ1-1; perhaps TRBD1 as D (5 bases). Germline V CDR1 and CDR2: SGHVS, FNYEAQ. Trimming cost V 5 bases and J 6 bases, with 25 bases left between them. CDR3 length: 17 amino acids. CDR3 region: CASSPFMVTGSVPEAFF. The CDR3 DNA reads as TGTGCCAGCAGCCCCTTCATGGTTACAGGCTCCGTCCCTGAAGCTTTCTTT.